This T cell receptor beta chain was captured by sequencing in a study of response to subunit inactivated influenza vaccine. Study findings and constraints: The authors suggested that few new T cells are recruited per seasonal influenza vaccination.

TCRdb reanalysed the RT-PCR reads using MiXCR and keeps one entry per CDR3 protein. In the table there are fewer than 650,000 distinct CDR3 sequences, about an eighth of which are singletons. V lost 7 bases, J lost 5 bases, and 18 bases lay in between. The CDR3 covers 14 residues. Germline lookup yields CDR1 MNHEY and CDR2 SMNVEV (reference sequence). This clonotype has just a few counts. Its antigen is still unknown. The gene calls are TRBV27 and TRBJ2-7; the D is unclear. Here the sequenced sample was PBMCs from blood, taken roughly 48 days after vaccination. This clonotype was sampled from a man between 50 and 59 years old who received an inactivated influenza vaccine. CDR3 in amino acids: CASTYVTPSDEQYF. The CDR3 DNA reads TGTGCCAGCACTTATGTGACCCCGAGTGACGAGCAGTACTTC.